This T cell receptor beta chain was sequenced in a study of cytomegalovirus exposure and HLA in healthy donors. This CDR3 region has 15 residues. Germline loops: CDR1 MNHEY, CDR2 SMNVEV (reference sequence). J gave up 4 bases and V 5 bases, and 8 bases lay outside the gene matches. Although they were nominally healthy when sampled, donors likely had unrecorded immune exposures. The PCR used 60 Vbeta and 13 Jbeta primers. Produced via immunoSEQ multiplex PCR; TCRdb's table is partial and in-frame only. The profile shows 100,000 or so clones, around 74% of them singletons. This clonotype originated in a woman in her 40s in good health and CMV-seropositive. The sequenced sample consisted of PBMCs. This chain links TRBV27 with TRBJ2-7, with 10 bases lining up with TRBD1. The CDR3 loop reads CASSQSGTGVYEQYF. The CDR3 DNA reads as TGTGCCAGCAGTCAATCCGGGACAGGGGTGTACGAGCAGTACTTC.